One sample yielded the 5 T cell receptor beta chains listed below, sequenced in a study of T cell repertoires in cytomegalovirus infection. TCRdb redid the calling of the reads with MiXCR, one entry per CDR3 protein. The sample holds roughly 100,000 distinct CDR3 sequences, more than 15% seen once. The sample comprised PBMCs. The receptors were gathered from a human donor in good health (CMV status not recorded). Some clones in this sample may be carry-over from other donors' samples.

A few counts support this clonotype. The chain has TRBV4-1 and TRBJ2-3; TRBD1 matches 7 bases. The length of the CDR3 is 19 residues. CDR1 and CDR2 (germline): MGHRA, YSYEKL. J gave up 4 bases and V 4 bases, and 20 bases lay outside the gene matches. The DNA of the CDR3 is TGCGCCAGCAGCCGATTACCGGGAACAGGGGAAAGTTGGCCAGATACGCAGTATTTT. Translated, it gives CASSRLPGTGESWPDTQYF.

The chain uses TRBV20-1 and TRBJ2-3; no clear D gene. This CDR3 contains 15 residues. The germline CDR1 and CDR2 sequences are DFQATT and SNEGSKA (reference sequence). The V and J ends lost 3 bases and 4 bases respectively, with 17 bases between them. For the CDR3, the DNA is TGCAGTGCTAGGAAGGGCGAGGTGTCGGCAGATACGCAGTATTTT. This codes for CSARKGEVSADTQYF.

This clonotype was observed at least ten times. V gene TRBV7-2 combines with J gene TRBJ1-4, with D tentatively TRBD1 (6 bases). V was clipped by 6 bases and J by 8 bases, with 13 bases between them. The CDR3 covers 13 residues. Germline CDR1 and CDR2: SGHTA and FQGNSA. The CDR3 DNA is TGTGCCAGCAGTACAGGGCGGGGGGAAAAACTGTTTTTT. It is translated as CASSTGRGEKLFF.

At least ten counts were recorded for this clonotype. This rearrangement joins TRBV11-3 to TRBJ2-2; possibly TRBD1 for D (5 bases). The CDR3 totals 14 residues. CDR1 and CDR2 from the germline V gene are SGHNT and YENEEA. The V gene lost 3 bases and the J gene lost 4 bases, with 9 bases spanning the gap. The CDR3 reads CASSFKGFTGELFF. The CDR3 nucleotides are TGTGCCAGCAGCTTCAAGGGGTTCACCGGGGAGCTGTTTTTT.

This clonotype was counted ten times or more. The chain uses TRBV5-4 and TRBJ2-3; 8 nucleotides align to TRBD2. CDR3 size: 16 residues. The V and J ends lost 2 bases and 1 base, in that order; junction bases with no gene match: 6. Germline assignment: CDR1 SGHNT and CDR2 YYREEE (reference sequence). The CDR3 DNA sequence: TGTGCCAGCAGCTTCCGTTTGCGGGGGGGCACAGATACGCAGTATTTT. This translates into CASSFRLRGGTDTQYF.